Given below is one T cell receptor (beta chain) in context. Original processing methods: Amplification of reference gene primers was used by the study to estimate nucleated cell counts. The repertoire was sequenced with immunoSEQ multiplex PCR; TCRdb's copy has only in-frame clones and lacks some. V and J calls and clone size are as listed in that table; D and trimming were resolved from the DNA. The repertoire has some 320,000 clones, roughly 90% of them found once; the top ten carry about 2.4%. CDR1 is KGHSH, CDR2 LQKENI, per germline. This CDR3 comprises 18 residues. V gave up 2 bases and J gave up 1 base; unmatched junction bases: 8. Enrolled through a virtual design, the participants were between roughly 18 and 100 years of age and came from under 30 US areas. This sample is drawn from a study of blood T cell repertoires in COVID-19. About the research overall: The United States, Italy and Spain supplied acute and convalescent COVID-19 samples. The analysed material was cDNA or gDNA that came from T cells, B-cell-depleted T cells, or PBMCs.

This receptor was identified in a man aged 55-75 years who had recovered from COVID-19. The rearrangement joins TRBV18 to TRBJ2-2, with 9 positions matching TRBD2. The sample taken for sequencing was PBMCs or T cells enriched from blood (not recorded which). The CDR3 nucleotides read TGTGCCAGCTCACCAGAAGTGGGACTAGCTTTGAACACCGGGGAGCTGTTTTTT. The encoded protein is CASSPEVGLALNTGELFF.